This T cell receptor (beta chain) comes out of a study of T cells in localized non-small cell lung cancer. General observations from the study: Tumor showed lower T cell clonality than uninvolved adjacent lung, where it was highest.

With regard to this clone: Its antigen is currently unknown.

The data were produced by immunoSEQ multiplex PCR, yet TCRdb's version contains in-frame clones alone and is incomplete. Of 45,000 to 65,000 clones in the sample, roughly 89% were seen once. Here the sequenced sample was peripheral blood, taken before any cancer treatment. The TCR was taken from a man aged 35-69 years with stage I squamous cell lung carcinoma.

The CDR3 coding sequence is TGTGCCAGCACTGGGGACTACAGGACAGATACGCAGTATTTT. Protein product: CASTGDYRTDTQYF. The chain recombines TRBV2 with TRBJ2-3, with TRBD2 identical over 7 bases. Losses at the gene ends were 7 bases for V and 3 bases for J; bases not matched to a gene: 7. The CDR3 spans 14 residues. The germline V gene has CDR1 SNHLY and CDR2 FYNNEI.